The T cell receptor (beta chain) described here comes from a study of beta chain features in type 1 diabetes. General study points: A cDNA-based sequencing approach could over-represent cells with high TCR expression. Any HLA-type effect on TCRB rearrangement remained unresolved here.

Expressed TCRB transcripts were sequenced because the isolated RNA had all been reverse transcribed beforehand. Measured with immunoSEQ multiplex PCR; TCRdb has only the in-frame clones, and not every one. The sample records 300,000 to 450,000 clones, around 20% being singletons. On this clone itself: What it recognizes is unknown.

Trimming cost V 3 bases and J 6 bases; bases outside gene matches: 12. This CDR3 comprises 17 residues. Germline V gives CDR1 SGHRS, CDR2 YFSETQ. Naive, central memory, regulatory and stem cell-like memory cells within the CD4+ compartment were sorted using CD45RO/CCR7/CD25/CD127/CD95/CD27. The sequence came from a woman under 30 in good health. This chain joins TRBV5-1 and TRBJ2-1, with 10 bases fitting TRBD2. The source material was naive CD4+ T cells from blood. The CDR3 DNA is TGCGCCAGCAGCTCTTGGTCGGGACTAGCGAGTTTCAATGAGCAGTTCTTC. Its protein product is CASSSWSGLASFNEQFF.